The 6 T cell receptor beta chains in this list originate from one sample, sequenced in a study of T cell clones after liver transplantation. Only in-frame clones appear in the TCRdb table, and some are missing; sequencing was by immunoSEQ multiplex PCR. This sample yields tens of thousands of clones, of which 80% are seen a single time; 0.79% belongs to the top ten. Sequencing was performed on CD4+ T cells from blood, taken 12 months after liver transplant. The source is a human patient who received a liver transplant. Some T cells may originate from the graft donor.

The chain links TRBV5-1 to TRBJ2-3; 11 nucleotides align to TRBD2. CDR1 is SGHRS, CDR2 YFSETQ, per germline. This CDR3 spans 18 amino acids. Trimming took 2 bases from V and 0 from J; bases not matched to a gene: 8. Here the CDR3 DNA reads TGCGCCAGCAGCTTTGAACTAGCGGGAGCCTCTAGCACAGATACGCAGTATTTT. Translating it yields CASSFELAGASSTDTQYF.

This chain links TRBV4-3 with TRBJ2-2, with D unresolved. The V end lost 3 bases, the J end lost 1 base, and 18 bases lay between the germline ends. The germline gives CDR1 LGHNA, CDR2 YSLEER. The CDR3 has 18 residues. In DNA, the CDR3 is TGCGCCAGCAGCCATGATCCTGACACTTACTTGAACACCGGGGAGCTGTTTTTT. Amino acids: CASSHDPDTYLNTGELFF.

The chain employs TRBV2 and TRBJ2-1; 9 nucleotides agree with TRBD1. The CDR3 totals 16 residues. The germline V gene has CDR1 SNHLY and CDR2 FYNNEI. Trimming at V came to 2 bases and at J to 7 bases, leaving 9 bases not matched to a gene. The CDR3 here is CASSEMGTGIPNEQFF. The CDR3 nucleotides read TGTGCCAGCAGTGAAATGGGGACAGGGATCCCGAATGAGCAGTTCTTC.

DNA of the CDR3: TGTGCCAGCAGTCCTCCGGGACAGGGACGGCAGTACTTC. The encoded protein is CASSPPGQGRQYF. This sequence joins TRBV6-5 and TRBJ2-7, with 9 positions matching TRBD1. The CDR3 has 13 amino acids. V dropped 5 bases and J dropped 9; count of bases not matched to a gene: 8. Germline CDR1 MNHEY, CDR2 SVGAGI.

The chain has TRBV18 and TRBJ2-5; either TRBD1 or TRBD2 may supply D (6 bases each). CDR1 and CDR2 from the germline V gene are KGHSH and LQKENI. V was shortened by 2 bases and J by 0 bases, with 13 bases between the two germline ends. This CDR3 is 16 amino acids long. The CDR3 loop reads CASSPRGDMYQETQYF. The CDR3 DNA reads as TGTGCCAGCTCACCAAGGGGGGACATGTACCAAGAGACCCAGTACTTC. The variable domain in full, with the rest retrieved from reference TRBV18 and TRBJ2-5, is NAGVMQNPRHLVRRRGQEARLRCSPMKGHSHVYWYRQLPEEGLKFMVYLQKENIIDESGMPKERFSAEFPKEGPSILRIQQVVRGDSAAYFCASSPRGDMYQETQYFGPGTRLLVL.

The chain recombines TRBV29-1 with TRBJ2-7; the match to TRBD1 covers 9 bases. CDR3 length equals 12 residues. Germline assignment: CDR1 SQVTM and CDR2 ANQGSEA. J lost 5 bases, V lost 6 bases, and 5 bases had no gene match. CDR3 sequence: CSVLRDRDEQYF. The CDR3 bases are TGCAGCGTCCTTAGGGACAGGGACGAGCAGTACTTC.